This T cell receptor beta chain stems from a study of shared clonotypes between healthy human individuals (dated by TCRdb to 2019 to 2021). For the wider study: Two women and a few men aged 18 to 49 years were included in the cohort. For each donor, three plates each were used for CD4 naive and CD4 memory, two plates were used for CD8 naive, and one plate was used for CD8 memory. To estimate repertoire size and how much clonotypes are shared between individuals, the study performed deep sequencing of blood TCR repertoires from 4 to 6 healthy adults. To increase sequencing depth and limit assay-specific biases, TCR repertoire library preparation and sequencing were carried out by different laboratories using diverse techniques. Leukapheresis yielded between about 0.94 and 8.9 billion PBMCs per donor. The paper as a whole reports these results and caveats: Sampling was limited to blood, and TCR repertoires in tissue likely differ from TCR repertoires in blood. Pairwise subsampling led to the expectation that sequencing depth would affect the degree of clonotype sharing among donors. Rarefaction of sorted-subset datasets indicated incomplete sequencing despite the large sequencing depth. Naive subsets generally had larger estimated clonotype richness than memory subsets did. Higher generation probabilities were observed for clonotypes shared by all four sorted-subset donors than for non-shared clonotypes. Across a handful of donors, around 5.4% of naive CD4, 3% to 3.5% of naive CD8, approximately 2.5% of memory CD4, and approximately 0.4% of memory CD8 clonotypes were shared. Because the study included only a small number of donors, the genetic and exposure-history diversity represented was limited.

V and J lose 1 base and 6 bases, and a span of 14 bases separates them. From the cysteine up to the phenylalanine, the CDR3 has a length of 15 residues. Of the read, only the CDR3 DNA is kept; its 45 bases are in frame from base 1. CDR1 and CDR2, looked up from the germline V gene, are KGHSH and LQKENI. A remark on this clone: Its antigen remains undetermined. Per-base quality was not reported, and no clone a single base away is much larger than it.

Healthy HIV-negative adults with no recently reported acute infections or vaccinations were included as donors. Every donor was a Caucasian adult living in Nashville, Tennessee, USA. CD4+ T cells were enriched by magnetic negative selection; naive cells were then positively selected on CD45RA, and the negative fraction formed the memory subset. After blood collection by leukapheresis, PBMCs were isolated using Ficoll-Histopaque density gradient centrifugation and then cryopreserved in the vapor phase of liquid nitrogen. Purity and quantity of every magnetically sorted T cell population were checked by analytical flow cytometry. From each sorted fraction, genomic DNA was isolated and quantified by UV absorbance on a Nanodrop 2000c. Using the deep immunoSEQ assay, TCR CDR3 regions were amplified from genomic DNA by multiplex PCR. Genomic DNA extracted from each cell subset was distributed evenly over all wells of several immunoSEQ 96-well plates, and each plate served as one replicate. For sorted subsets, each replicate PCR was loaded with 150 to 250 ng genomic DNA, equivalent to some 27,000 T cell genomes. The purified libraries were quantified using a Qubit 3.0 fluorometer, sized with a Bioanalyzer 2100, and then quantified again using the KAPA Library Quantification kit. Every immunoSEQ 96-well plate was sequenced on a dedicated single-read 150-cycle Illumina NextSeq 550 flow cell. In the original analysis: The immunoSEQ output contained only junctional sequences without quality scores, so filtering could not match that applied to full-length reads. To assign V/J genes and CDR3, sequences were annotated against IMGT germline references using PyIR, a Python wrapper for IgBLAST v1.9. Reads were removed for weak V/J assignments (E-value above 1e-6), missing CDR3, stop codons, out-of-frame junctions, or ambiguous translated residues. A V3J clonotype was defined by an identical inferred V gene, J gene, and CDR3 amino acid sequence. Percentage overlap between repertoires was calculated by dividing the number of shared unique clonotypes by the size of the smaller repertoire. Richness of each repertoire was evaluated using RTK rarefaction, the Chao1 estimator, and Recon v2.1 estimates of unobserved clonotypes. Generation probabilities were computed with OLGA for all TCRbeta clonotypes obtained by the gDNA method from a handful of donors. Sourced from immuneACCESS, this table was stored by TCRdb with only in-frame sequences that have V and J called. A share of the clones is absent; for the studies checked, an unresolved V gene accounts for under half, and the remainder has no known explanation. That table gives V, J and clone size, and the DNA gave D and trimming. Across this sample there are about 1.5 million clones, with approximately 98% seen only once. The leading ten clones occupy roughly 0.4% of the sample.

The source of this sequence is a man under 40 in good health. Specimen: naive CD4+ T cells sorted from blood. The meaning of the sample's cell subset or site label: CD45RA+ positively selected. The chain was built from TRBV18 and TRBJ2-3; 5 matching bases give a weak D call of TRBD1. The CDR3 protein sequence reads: CASSPRSRVWDTQYF. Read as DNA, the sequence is TGTGCCAGCTCACCACGGAGCAGGGTTTGGGATACGCAGTATTTT.